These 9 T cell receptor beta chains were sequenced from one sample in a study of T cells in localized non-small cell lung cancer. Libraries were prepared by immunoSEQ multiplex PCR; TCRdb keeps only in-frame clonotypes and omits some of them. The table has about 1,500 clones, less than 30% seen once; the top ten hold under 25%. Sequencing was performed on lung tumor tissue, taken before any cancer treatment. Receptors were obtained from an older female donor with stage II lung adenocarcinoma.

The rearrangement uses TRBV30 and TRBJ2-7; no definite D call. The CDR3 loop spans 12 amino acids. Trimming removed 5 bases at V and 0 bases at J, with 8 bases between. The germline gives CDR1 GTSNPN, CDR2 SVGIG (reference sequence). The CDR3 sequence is CAWRRSSYEQYF. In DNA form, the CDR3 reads TGTGCCTGGCGCCGGAGCTCCTACGAGCAGTACTTC. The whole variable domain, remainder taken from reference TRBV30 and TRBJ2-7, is SQTIHQWPATLVQPVGSPLSLECTVEGTSNPNLYWYRQAAGRGLQLLFYSVGIGQISSEVPQNLSASRPQDRQFILSSKKLLLSDSGFYLCAWRRSSYEQYFGPGTRLTVT.

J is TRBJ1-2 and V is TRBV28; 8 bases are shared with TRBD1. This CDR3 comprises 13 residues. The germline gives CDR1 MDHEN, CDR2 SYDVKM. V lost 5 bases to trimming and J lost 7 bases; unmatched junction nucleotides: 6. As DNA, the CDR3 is TGTGCCAGCAGTCCGGGACAGGCGGGTGGCTACACCTTC. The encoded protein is CASSPGQAGGYTF.

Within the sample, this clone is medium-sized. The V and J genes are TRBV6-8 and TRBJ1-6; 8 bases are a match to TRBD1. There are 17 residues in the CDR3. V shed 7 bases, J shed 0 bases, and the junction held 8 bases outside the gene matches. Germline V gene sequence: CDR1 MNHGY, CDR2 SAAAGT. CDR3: CASTSGDRSSYNSPLHF. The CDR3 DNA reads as TGTGCCAGCACCTCCGGGGACAGGAGCTCCTATAATTCACCCCTCCACTTT.

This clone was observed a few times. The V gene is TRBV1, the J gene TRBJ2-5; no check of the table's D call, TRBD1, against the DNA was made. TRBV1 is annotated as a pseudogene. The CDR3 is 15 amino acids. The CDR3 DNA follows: TGCGCCAGCAGCCAGGGGACAGGGTCAGGGGAGACCCAGTACTTC. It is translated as CASSQGTGSGETQYF.

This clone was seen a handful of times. CDR3 nucleotides: TGTGCCAGCAGCTCCCCCATGGGGACACAAAAAACTGAAGCTTTCTTT. Translation: CASSSPMGTQKTEAFF. The rearrangement uses TRBV9 and TRBJ1-1; possible D gene TRBD1, 6 bases. This CDR3 comprises 16 residues. CDR1 and CDR2 (germline): SGDLS, YYNGEE. Trimming took 4 bases from V and 5 from J, leaving 21 bases between them.

In DNA form, the CDR3 reads TGTGCCAGCAGCTCCGGGCGGCGTAATGAAAAACTGTTTTTT. It translates to CASSSGRRNEKLFF. The rearrangement links TRBV28 to TRBJ1-4, with D unclear. Germline V gene sequence: CDR1 MDHEN, CDR2 SYDVKM. V lost 6 bases and J lost 4, with 12 bases in between. The length of the CDR3 is 14 residues.

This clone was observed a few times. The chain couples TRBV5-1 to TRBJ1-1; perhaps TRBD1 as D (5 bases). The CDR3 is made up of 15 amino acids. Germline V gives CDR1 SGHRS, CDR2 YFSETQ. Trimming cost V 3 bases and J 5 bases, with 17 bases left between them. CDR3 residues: CASSSGAGEQTEAFF. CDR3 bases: TGCGCCAGCAGCTCTGGGGCCGGGGAACAGACTGAAGCTTTCTTT.

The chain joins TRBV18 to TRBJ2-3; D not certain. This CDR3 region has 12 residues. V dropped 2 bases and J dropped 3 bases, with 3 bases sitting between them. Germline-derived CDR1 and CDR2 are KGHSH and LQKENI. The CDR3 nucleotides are TGTGCCAGCTCACCAGAAACAGATACGCAGTATTTT. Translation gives CASSPETDTQYF.

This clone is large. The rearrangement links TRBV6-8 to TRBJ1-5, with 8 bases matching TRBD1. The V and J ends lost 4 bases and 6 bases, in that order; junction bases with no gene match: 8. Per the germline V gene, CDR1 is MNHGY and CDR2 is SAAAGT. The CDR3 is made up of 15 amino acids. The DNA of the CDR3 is TGTGCCAGCAGTTCATCCCAACAGGGGGTTCAGCCCCAGCATTTT. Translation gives CASSSSQQGVQPQHF.